This T cell receptor (beta chain) originates from a study of T cell responses to AZD1222 COVID-19 vaccine. Sequenced by immunoSEQ multiplex PCR; TCRdb stores in-frame clones only, minus some. Among about 94,000 clones listed, 85% were seen once. Study-level findings and limits: Clonal diversity was possibly underestimated, and the donors were mostly white British, with more females.

About this clone itself: Its specificity is not known.

This clonotype was obtained from an adult who received the AZD1222 COVID-19 vaccine. Sequenced here: peripheral blood, sampled 28 days after the second AZD1222 dose.

The CDR3 loop is CASSYPSSGYEQYF. CDR3 DNA: TGTGCCAGCAGTTACCCCTCTAGCGGCTACGAGCAGTACTTC. The J gene is TRBJ2-7, the V gene TRBV6-6; the match to TRBD2 covers 7 bases. Per germline, CDR1 MNHNY and CDR2 SVGAGI (reference sequence). The CDR3 is 14 amino acids. The trim removed 2 bases at V and 3 bases at J, leaving 4 bases unmatched.